The 13 T cell receptor beta chains in this list originate from one sample, sequenced in a study of T-cell reconstitution after alpha-beta-depleted transplantation in children. TCRbeta library preparation incorporated unique molecular identifiers. TCRdb re-derived calls from the PCR reads in MiXCR, one entry per CDR3 protein. Here the sample spans 450,000 to 700,000 distinct CDR3 sequences, approximately 30% being singletons. The starting material was PBMCs, obtained before TCRalphabeta/CD19-depleted stem cell transplant. All receptors come from a boy under two years old with Wiskott-Aldrich syndrome, due to receive a stem cell transplant.

The V gene is TRBV6-2 or TRBV6-3, the J gene TRBJ2-3; TRBD2 agrees at 9 bases. The J segment lost 4 bases and the V segment lost 5 bases, leaving 22 bases of the junction unmatched. Germline V CDR1 and CDR2: MNHEY, SVGEGT. The length of the CDR3 is 20 residues. In nucleotides, the CDR3 is TGTGCCAGCAGTCCCCTAGCGGGCGCGGGAGGGTCCCGGAGGGCAGATACGCAGTATTTT. Amino acid sequence: CASSPLAGAGGSRRADTQYF.

The chain couples TRBV4-1 to TRBJ1-5, with D tentatively TRBD1 (5 bases). Germline V CDR1 and CDR2: MGHRA, YSYEKL. The CDR3 is 19 amino acids. V shed 0 bases and J shed 2 bases, with 20 bases lying between them. CDR3 DNA sequence: TGCGCCAGCAGCCAAGATCTGTCGGACAAAAAAGTGGGCAATCAGCCCCAGCATTTT. This gives the protein CASSQDLSDKKVGNQPQHF.

This clonotype was picked up a small number of times. V usage is TRBV5-1 and J usage is TRBJ2-7; TRBD2 agrees at 10 bases. Germline CDR1 reads SGHRS; CDR2 reads YFSETQ. Germline trimming cut 4 bases from V and 3 bases from J; bases unmatched to any gene: 7. This CDR3 has 15 amino acids. CDR3 nucleotides: TGCGCCAGCAGCACCACTAGCGGGGCCTACTACGAGCAGTACTTC. Its translation: CASSTTSGAYYEQYF.

This clonotype was counted only a few times. CDR3 sequence: CASSLVGGAGANVLTF. In nucleotides, the CDR3 is TGCGCCAGCAGCTTGGTCGGGGGGGCTGGGGCCAACGTCCTGACTTTC. This chain links TRBV5-1 with TRBJ2-6, with 8 nucleotides matching TRBD2. CDR3 length: 16 residues. With V trimmed by 0 bases and J by 2 bases, 1 base remained unmatched. CDR1 is SGHRS and CDR2 is YFSETQ in the germline V gene.

The chain joins TRBV2 to TRBJ2-3, with D possibly matching TRBD2 (5 bases). Trimming cost V 7 bases and J 6 bases, with 17 bases left between them. Germline CDR1 reads SNHLY; CDR2 reads FYNNEI. CDR3 size: 14 residues. The CDR3 DNA sequence: TGTGCCAGCAAGTGGGTACCGAGGGCCGATACGCAGTATTTT. As protein: CASKWVPRADTQYF.

This clonotype was seen more than once but under ten times. J is TRBJ2-2 and V is TRBV20-1, with a tentative D call TRBD2 (6 bases). Trimming left V 2 bases short and J 4 bases short, with 14 bases between. The germline gives CDR1 DFQATT, CDR2 SNEGSKA (reference sequence). CDR3 length: 15 residues. The CDR3 nucleotides read TGCAGTGCTAGAACTAGCCCTGTGGGCACCGGGGAGCTGTTTTTT. It yields the protein CSARTSPVGTGELFF.

This chain joins TRBV5-1 and TRBJ2-3; 11 bases line up with TRBD2. V gave up 5 bases and J gave up 0 bases; unmatched junction bases: 2. CDR1 and CDR2 from the germline V gene are SGHRS and YFSETQ. The CDR3 loop spans 15 amino acids. As DNA, the CDR3 is TGCGCCAGCAGGGGACTAGCGGAGAGCACAGATACGCAGTATTTT. This codes for CASRGLAESTDTQYF.

The chain is built from TRBV6-1 and TRBJ2-7; 10 nucleotides match TRBD1. V shed 4 bases and J 2 bases; nucleotides not matched to a gene: 8. Germline assignment: CDR1 MNHNS and CDR2 SASEGT. CDR3 length: 16 residues. The CDR3 region is CASSVNAGQGPYEQYF. The CDR3 DNA sequence: TGTGCCAGCAGTGTCAACGCGGGACAGGGGCCCTACGAGCAGTACTTC.

The rearrangement joins TRBV29-1 to TRBJ2-7, with D possibly called TRBD1 or TRBD2 (5 bases each). V lost 2 bases to trimming and J lost 0 bases, with 8 bases between them. The germline gives CDR1 SQVTM, CDR2 ANQGSEA. The CDR3 extends over 13 amino acids. The CDR3 sequence is CSVESGSSYEQYF. CDR3 coding DNA: TGCAGCGTTGAATCAGGGAGCTCCTACGAGCAGTACTTC.

This clonotype was counted between two and nine times. The J gene is TRBJ2-3, the V gene TRBV9; D is unresolved. The length of the CDR3 is 12 residues. CDR1 SGDLS and CDR2 YYNGEE come from the germline V gene. The V end lost 3 bases, the J end lost 8 bases, and 10 bases lay between the germline ends. CDR3 residues: CASSGPVGTQYF. The CDR3 DNA reads as TGTGCCAGCAGCGGACCAGTGGGTACGCAGTATTTT.

This clonotype has a handful of counts. The chain is built from TRBV20-1 and TRBJ1-1; 7 nucleotides line up with TRBD1. The CDR3 runs 13 residues. CDR1 and CDR2 from the germline V gene are DFQATT and SNEGSKA (reference sequence). V lost 5 bases, J lost 0 bases, and 3 bases stayed unmatched. The CDR3 here is CSAAGTVNTEAFF. The CDR3 DNA reads as TGCAGTGCTGCCGGGACAGTGAACACTGAAGCTTTCTTT.

The J gene is TRBJ1-4, the V gene TRBV5-5, with D unresolved. CDR3 length equals 14 residues. Trimming stripped 4 bases from V and 4 bases from J, with 11 bases between. From germline, CDR1 is SGHKS and CDR2 YYEKEE (reference sequence). The CDR3 region is CASSPGILNEKLFF. The CDR3 nucleotides read TGTGCCAGCAGCCCCGGCATCCTTAATGAAAAACTGTTTTTT.

This rearrangement joins TRBV20-1 to TRBJ1-3; D perhaps matches TRBD1 (5 bases). Germline V gene lookup returns CDR1 DFQATT and CDR2 SNEGSKA (reference sequence). The V end lost 3 bases, the J end lost 4 bases, and 16 bases lay between the germline ends. There are 15 residues in the CDR3. CDR3 nucleotide sequence: TGCAGTGCTAGGGTGGGACGGACTCTGGGAAACACCATATATTTT. Translation: CSARVGRTLGNTIYF.